This T cell receptor beta chain was documented in a study of blood T cell repertoires in COVID-19. Study overall: Donors in the United States, Italy and Spain gave samples during acute or convalescent COVID-19.

Looked up from germline, CDR1 is SGHNT and CDR2 is YENEEA. The CDR3 is 14 residues long. Trimming took 5 bases from V and 8 from J, leaving 16 bases between them. The table came from immunoSEQ multiplex PCR; TCRdb's copy has only in-frame clones and leaves some out. This sample has some 250,000 clones, with around nine tenths found just once. This receptor was taken from a man in his forties who had recovered from COVID-19. The rearrangement links TRBV11-3 to TRBJ2-4; possible D gene TRBD1, 5 bases. The source material was PBMCs or T cells enriched from blood (not recorded which). The CDR3: CASSAGSRVDIQYF. In nucleotides, the CDR3 is TGTGCCAGCAGCGCCGGCTCCAGGGTAGACATTCAGTACTTC.